This T cell receptor beta chain was identified during a study of CD8 T cells in Susac syndrome. The multiple sclerosis control group was made up of treatment-naive patients with stable or active relapsing-remitting disease. Isolation of CD8+ and CD4+ T cells was performed negatively, whereas enrichment of TEMRA cells was done by FACS. Reverse transcription of about 0.45 to 1 ug RNA was carried out with random hexamers. The TCR beta CDR3 was amplified by immunoSEQ multiplex PCR across 54 Vbeta, 13 Jbeta. TCRdb reanalysed the immunoSEQ multiplex PCR reads using MiXCR and keeps one entry per CDR3 protein. Seen here are approximately 130,000 distinct CDR3 sequences, more than 75% observed once, and the top ten hold around 0.24%. Remarks on this clonotype: Its antigen is undetermined.

In germline, CDR1 is LNHNV, CDR2 YYDKDF (reference sequence). The CDR3 loop spans 14 amino acids. Trimming took 4 bases from V and 3 from J, leaving 10 bases between them. Study-level results: By the study's own acknowledgment, its TCR sequencing and HLA analysis included relatively few individuals.

The chain recombines TRBV15 with TRBJ2-1, with D maybe TRBD1 (6 bases). The clonotype was recovered from a human donor with multiple sclerosis. The sequenced material came from CD8+ T cells from PBMCs. The DNA for the CDR3 is TGTGCCACCAGCACCCCAGGGGACTACAATGAGCAGTTCTTC. Protein product: CATSTPGDYNEQFF.